These 28 T cell receptor beta chains share one sample of origin, sequenced in a study of T cell responses to AZD1222 COVID-19 vaccine. Some clones are missing from TCRdb's copy, which holds only in-frame ones; the method was immunoSEQ multiplex PCR. The sample has 150,000 to 160,000 clones; 70% to 90% are singletons. The material sequenced was peripheral blood, taken after recovery from COVID-19. Source of these receptors: an adult who had recovered from COVID-19.

The chain has TRBV10-3 and TRBJ1-1; the match to TRBD1 covers 9 bases. J gave up 7 bases and V 4 bases, and 4 bases lay outside the gene matches. Germline V gene lookup returns CDR1 ENHRY and CDR2 SYGVKD. This CDR3 comprises 13 residues. The CDR3 here is CAISGDRANEAFF. The CDR3 DNA is TGTGCCATCAGTGGGGACAGGGCGAATGAAGCTTTCTTT.

V gene TRBV18 combines with J gene TRBJ1-1, with a tentative D call TRBD1 (6 bases). This CDR3 has 16 amino acids. Trimming left V 0 bases short and J 0 bases short, with 11 bases between. Germline CDR1 and CDR2: KGHSH and LQKENI. The CDR3 DNA sequence: TGTGCCAGCTCACCACCGAGCAGGGGCATGAACACTGAAGCTTTCTTT. Its translation: CASSPPSRGMNTEAFF.

The V gene is TRBV10-3, the J gene TRBJ2-5; TRBD2 aligns across 9 bases. The germline CDR1 and CDR2 sequences are ENHRY and SYGVKD. Trimming at V came to 8 bases and at J to 0 bases, leaving 7 bases not matched to a gene. CDR3 length equals 15 residues. The CDR3 nucleotides read TGTGCCATCGCGGGCCTAGCGGGGAACCAAGAGACCCAGTACTTC. Its translation: CAIAGLAGNQETQYF.

The chain joins TRBV7-2 to TRBJ1-5; 9 nucleotides align to TRBD1. Germline V gene data show CDR1 as SGHTA and CDR2 as FQGNSA. The CDR3 loop spans 16 amino acids. Germline trimming cut 5 bases from V and 6 bases from J; bases unmatched to any gene: 11. The CDR3 nucleotides read TGTGCCAGCAGCATATGGACAGGGGAAAAGGCTCAGCCCCAGCATTTT. As protein: CASSIWTGEKAQPQHF. Full variable domain (remainder filled in from reference TRBV7-2 and TRBJ1-5): GAGVSQSPSNKVTEKGKDVELRCDPISGHTALYWYRQSLGQGLEFLIYFQGNSAPDKSGLPSDRFSAERTGGSVSTLTIQRTQQEDSAVYLCASSIWTGEKAQPQHFGDGTRLSIL.

The chain uses TRBV19 and TRBJ2-5; D unresolved. This CDR3 comprises 11 residues. With 5 bases removed from V and 4 bases from J, the gap between germline ends came to 5 bases. Germline V lookup: CDR1 LNHDA, CDR2 SQIVND (reference sequence). CDR3 sequence reads: CASSLGETQYF. The CDR3 nucleotides read TGTGCCAGTAGTTTGGGAGAGACCCAGTACTTC.

The chain combines TRBV4-2 with TRBJ1-5; perhaps TRBD1 as D (6 bases). Trimming took off 1 base at V and 3 bases at J, with 13 bases between the two ends. Germline V gives CDR1 LGHNA, CDR2 YNFKEQ. The CDR3 runs to 16 residues. CDR3 residues: CASSQGPGGLNQPQHF. The CDR3 bases are TGTGCCAGCAGCCAAGGCCCGGGGGGCCTCAATCAGCCCCAGCATTTT.

This chain uses TRBV7-6 with TRBJ2-3; D perhaps matches TRBD2 (6 bases). Germline V gene sequence: CDR1 SGHVS, CDR2 FNYEAQ. This CDR3 has 15 amino acids. Trimming cost V 2 bases and J 2 bases, with 11 bases left between them. CDR3 nucleotides: TGTGCCAGCAGCTTAAAAGCGGGCTACACAGATACGCAGTATTTT. Amino acid sequence: CASSLKAGYTDTQYF.

The chain is built from TRBV7-6 and TRBJ2-5, with TRBD2 matching over 9 bases. J was trimmed by 5 bases and V by 2 bases; bases with no gene match: 9. The CDR3 has 16 residues. CDR1 and CDR2 (germline): SGHVS, FNYEAQ. The CDR3 spells CASSLQPGLADETQYF. For the CDR3, the DNA is TGTGCCAGCAGCTTACAACCGGGACTAGCCGATGAGACCCAGTACTTC.

This clone was detected only once. V usage is TRBV7-9 and J usage is TRBJ1-4; 9 nucleotides align to TRBD1. The CDR3 is made up of 16 amino acids. Unmatched junction bases numbered 6, after V lost 5 bases and J lost 2 bases. Germline V gene data show CDR1 as SEHNR and CDR2 as FQNEAQ (reference sequence). CDR3 protein: CASSHRDRDTNEKLFF. CDR3 bases: TGTGCCAGCAGCCACCGGGACAGGGATACTAATGAAAAACTGTTTTTT.

This rearrangement joins TRBV27 to TRBJ2-2; no firm D call. Germline CDR1 reads MNHEY; CDR2 reads SMNVEV (reference sequence). The CDR3 has 14 amino acids. Trimming cost V 4 bases and J 2 bases, with 8 bases left between them. The CDR3 nucleotides are TGTGCCAGCAGTTCTTCATACAACACCGGGGAGCTGTTTTTT. Protein product: CASSSSYNTGELFF.

A few counts support this clone. V and J are TRBV3-1 (or the pseudogene TRBV3-2) and TRBJ1-2; D remains ambiguous. Germline values: CDR1 LGHDT, CDR2 YNNKEL (reference sequence). The CDR3 has 11 amino acids. Trimming took 4 bases from V and 9 from J, leaving 9 bases between them. In DNA form, the CDR3 reads TGTGCCAGCAGCCTACGGCAAAGCTACACCTTC. It specifies CASSLRQSYTF.

The V call is TRBV27, the J call TRBJ1-1; D perhaps matches TRBD1 (5 bases). The CDR3 is 13 residues long. CDR1 is MNHEY and CDR2 is SMNVEV in the germline V gene (reference sequence). Trimming cost V 4 bases and J 4 bases, with 10 bases left between them. CDR3 residues: CASSSQGTTEAFF. The DNA for the CDR3 is TGTGCCAGCAGTTCCCAGGGAACCACTGAAGCTTTCTTT.

This clone was found many times. The CDR3 reads CASSPGSVYIQYF. The CDR3 coding sequence is TGTGCCAGCAGCCCAGGGTCAGTGTACATTCAGTACTTC. The chain is built from TRBV9 and TRBJ2-4; D is perhaps TRBD1 (5 bases). V lost 4 bases and J 8 bases, leaving 13 bases between the germline ends. Germline CDR1 reads SGDLS; CDR2 reads YYNGEE. The CDR3 is 13 residues long. Full variable domain (outside the CDR3, taken from reference TRBV9 and TRBJ2-4): DSGVTQTPKHLITATGQRVTLRCSPRSGDLSVYWYQQSLDQGLQFLIQYYNGEERAKGNILERFSAQQFPDLHSELNLSSLELGDSALYFCASSPGSVYIQYFGAGTRLSVL.

V usage is TRBV4-2 and J usage is TRBJ2-7; TRBD2 agrees at 11 bases. Germline CDR1 and CDR2: LGHNA and YNFKEQ. This CDR3 region has 15 residues. Germline trimming cut 6 bases from V and 3 bases from J; bases unmatched to any gene: 7. The CDR3 loop is CASSPSGTSGYEQYF. As DNA, the CDR3 is TGTGCCAGCAGTCCATCCGGGACTAGCGGCTACGAGCAGTACTTC.

J is TRBJ2-1 and V is TRBV28, with 10 bases aligning to TRBD2. The V and J ends lost 5 bases and 6 bases, in that order; junction bases with no gene match: 4. Looked up from germline, CDR1 is MDHEN and CDR2 is SYDVKM. This CDR3 is 14 amino acids long. In DNA form, the CDR3 reads TGTGCCAGCAGTCGAGCGGGAGGGGGCAATGAGCAGTTCTTC. Translating it yields CASSRAGGGNEQFF.

The chain has TRBV7-3 and TRBJ1-2, with 9 bases aligning to TRBD1. V trimming: 1 base; J trimming: 2 bases; junction bases outside the gene matches: 2. CDR1 SGHTA and CDR2 FQGTGA come from the germline V gene. This CDR3 has 15 amino acids. The CDR3 region is CASSLMGQGNYGYTF. The CDR3 nucleotides read TGTGCCAGCAGCTTAATGGGACAGGGAAACTATGGCTACACCTTC.

This chain uses TRBV28 with TRBJ1-4, with 8 bases aligning to TRBD1. The ends lost 6 bases at V and 8 bases at J; junction bases unmatched: 8. In germline, CDR1 is MDHEN, CDR2 SYDVKM. This CDR3 is built from 14 residues. The CDR3 sequence: CASSPTGAPEKLFF. CDR3 in DNA: TGTGCCAGCAGCCCGACAGGGGCTCCAGAAAAACTGTTTTTT.

CDR3 sequence: CASSINGGTYSNQPQHF. The CDR3 DNA sequence: TGTGCCAGTAGTATCAACGGGGGAACTTATAGCAATCAGCCCCAGCATTTT. This rearrangement joins TRBV19 to TRBJ1-5; possible D gene TRBD1, 5 bases. V dropped 3 bases and J dropped 0 bases, with 15 bases sitting between them. Per the germline V gene, CDR1 is LNHDA and CDR2 is SQIVND (reference sequence). The CDR3 extends over 17 amino acids.

The J gene is TRBJ2-7, the V gene TRBV7-2, with no clear D. Germline-derived CDR1 and CDR2 are SGHTA and FQGNSA. This CDR3 region has 14 residues. Trimming took off 5 bases at V and 0 bases at J, with 11 bases between the two ends. The CDR3 reads CASSLTHASYEQYF. CDR3 nucleotide sequence: TGTGCCAGCAGCCTGACTCATGCCTCCTACGAGCAGTACTTC.

The rearrangement links TRBV7-8 to TRBJ1-1, with D hard to call. Germline CDR1 reads SGHVS; CDR2 reads FQNEAQ. This CDR3 spans 12 amino acids. V was clipped by 5 bases and J by 8 bases, with 12 bases between them. The CDR3 DNA reads as TGTGCCAGCAGCCCGGCCGTCCCAGAAGCTTTCTTT. Translated, it gives CASSPAVPEAFF.

This clone was detected a few times. This chain connects TRBV18 to TRBJ2-7; D is unclear. The CDR3 spans 13 residues. From germline, CDR1 is KGHSH and CDR2 LQKENI. Trimming shortened V by 5 bases and J by 2 bases, and 10 bases separated the two germline ends. CDR3 sequence: CASSDRRTYEQYF. CDR3 DNA sequence: TGTGCCAGCTCAGATCGCCGCACCTACGAGCAGTACTTC.

The chain links TRBV14 to TRBJ2-4; 8 bases fit TRBD1. Trimming removed 1 base from V and 1 base from J; junction bases left unmatched: 6. This CDR3 region has 17 residues. In germline, CDR1 is SGHDN, CDR2 FVKESK. CDR3 nucleotide sequence: TGTGCCAGCAGCCAAGCGAGGCCAGGGGGCGCCAAAAACATTCAGTACTTC. As protein: CASSQARPGGAKNIQYF.

The chain is built from TRBV11-1 and TRBJ2-2; maybe TRBD2 (6 bases). V lost 5 bases and J lost 5, with 12 bases in between. The CDR3 covers 14 residues. Germline values: CDR1 SGHAT, CDR2 FQDESV (reference sequence). This CDR3 reads CASSLSRGTGELFF. The CDR3, as DNA: TGTGCCAGCAGCCTTAGTCGGGGGACCGGGGAGCTGTTTTTT.

The V call is TRBV3-1 (or the pseudogene TRBV3-2), the J call TRBJ2-3; D perhaps matches TRBD1 (5 bases). CDR1 is LGHDT and CDR2 is YNNKEL in the germline V gene (reference sequence). This CDR3 region has 15 residues. V lost 0 bases, J lost 5 bases, and 12 bases lay in between. The chain's CDR3 is CASSQDGAWVDTQYF. In nucleotides, the CDR3 is TGTGCCAGCAGCCAAGATGGGGCGTGGGTAGATACGCAGTATTTT.

The J gene is TRBJ1-6, the V gene TRBV19; the match to TRBD1 covers 9 bases. CDR1 and CDR2 from the germline V gene are LNHDA and SQIVND (reference sequence). The CDR3 length is 14 residues. The J segment lost 11 bases and the V segment lost 3 bases, leaving 5 bases of the junction unmatched. The chain's CDR3 is CASSILRQGAPLHF. In DNA form, the CDR3 reads TGTGCCAGTAGTATCCTTCGACAGGGGGCACCCCTCCACTTT.

The chain is built from TRBV28 and TRBJ1-2, with 12 bases aligning to TRBD1. V lost 1 base and J lost 8; bases outside the gene matches: 8. Per the germline V gene, CDR1 is MDHEN and CDR2 is SYDVKM. CDR3 length: 16 amino acids. The CDR3 DNA follows: TGTGCCAGCAGTTTATATAGGGACAGGGGGCGTCGGGGCTACACCTTC. Translation: CASSLYRDRGRRGYTF.

With regard to this clone: One end of the junction fails to match germline, which may point to a read error. V is TRBV13 and J is TRBJ1-6, with a tentative D call TRBD1 (5 bases). Germline lookup yields CDR1 PRHDT and CDR2 FYEKMQ (reference sequence). The CDR3 spans 12 residues. CDR3 sequence: CASSLGVSPLHF. In DNA, the CDR3 is TGTGCCAGCAGCCTAGGGGTATCACCCCTCCACTTT.

Regarding this clone: The same CDR3 is also encoded by other DNA sequences in this sample. The chain joins TRBV7-2 to TRBJ2-7; D possibly corresponds to TRBD2 (5 bases). This CDR3 spans 14 amino acids. Germline V gene lookup returns CDR1 SGHTA and CDR2 FQGNSA. The germline V and J ends were trimmed by 0 bases and 0 bases, with 6 bases remaining between them. The CDR3 spells CASSLAGSSYEQYF. The CDR3 bases are TGTGCCAGCAGCTTAGCAGGGAGCTCCTACGAGCAGTACTTC.